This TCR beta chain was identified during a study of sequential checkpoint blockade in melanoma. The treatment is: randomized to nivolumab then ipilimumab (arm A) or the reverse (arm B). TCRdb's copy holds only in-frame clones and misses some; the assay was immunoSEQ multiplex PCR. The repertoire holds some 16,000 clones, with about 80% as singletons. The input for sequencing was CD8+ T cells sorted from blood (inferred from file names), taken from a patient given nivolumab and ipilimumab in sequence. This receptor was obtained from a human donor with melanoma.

DNA for the CDR3: TGTGCCTGGAGTGGGACAGACCACGAGCAGTACTTC. It is translated as CAWSGTDHEQYF. V is TRBV30 and J is TRBJ2-7, with a tentative D call TRBD1 (6 bases). This CDR3 comprises 12 residues. Trimming removed 1 base at V and 5 bases at J, with 9 bases between. The germline V gene has CDR1 GTSNPN and CDR2 SVGIG (reference sequence).